The sequence of this TCR beta chain was determined in a study of blood T cell repertoires in COVID-19. Across the whole study: The United States, Italy and Spain supplied acute and convalescent COVID-19 samples.

Profiled with immunoSEQ multiplex PCR; TCRdb holds only in-frame clones, not every one. Here the sample spans tens of thousands of clones, about 86% being singletons. The V and J ends lost 5 bases and 3 bases, in that order; junction bases with no gene match: 6. CDR1 is LGHNA and CDR2 is YNFKEQ in the germline V gene. This CDR3 is built from 14 residues. V usage is TRBV4-2 and J usage is TRBJ2-7; 8 bases are shared with TRBD1. The TCR sequence derives from a woman aged 70-85 years with active COVID-19. The specimen was peripheral blood. This CDR3 is CASSTFGQGYEQYF. The CDR3 bases are TGTGCCAGCAGCACATTCGGACAGGGCTACGAGCAGTACTTC.